The rows below give T cell receptor beta chains drawn from one sample of a study of blood T cell repertoires in COVID-19. The protocol was immunoSEQ multiplex PCR, while the TCRdb copy is restricted to in-frame clones and leaves out a portion. Found here are 250,000 to 300,000 clones, more than 85% of them singletons; the top ten hold approximately 9.5%. Specimen: PBMCs or T cells enriched from blood (not recorded which). The receptors originated from a man aged 40-55 years who had recovered from COVID-19. The CDR3 runs from the conserved cysteine through the conserved F or W. D genes are given only for firm matches. For some rows the clone size is stated as once, few or many, or as a class when expanded; others skip it.

DNA,CDR3,size,J,V,D
TGTGCCAGCACCTATGGGGGCCATAAATTTGAAGCTTTCTTT,CASTYGGHKFEAFF,.,TRBJ1-1,TRBV28,.
TGTGCCAGCTCACCAAACGCCGGCGGGGGGGCCGGGACCTACAATGAGCAGTTCTTC,CASSPNAGGGAGTYNEQFF,.,TRBJ2-1,TRBV18,TRBD2
TGTGCCAGCAGTGCGGTCTCTACAGGGTTTTGGGGAACTCTCTACGAGCAGTACTTC,CASSAVSTGFWGTLYEQYF,.,TRBJ2-7,TRBV2,.
TGCGCCAGCAGCCCGACTAGCGGGGGGTACTACGAGCAGTACTTC,CASSPTSGGYYEQYF,.,TRBJ2-7,TRBV4-1,TRBD2
TGTGCCAGTATGCAGGGGATGAACACTGAAGCTTTCTTT,CASMQGMNTEAFF,.,TRBJ1-1,TRBV19,.
TGTGCCAGCAGCCCGCTAGCGGCGGGCGGGGAGCTGTTTTTT,CASSPLAAGGELFF,once,TRBJ2-2,TRBV5-6,TRBD2
TGTGCCAGCAGCTCGGGACAGGGGGCGCCGTACGAGCAGTACTTC,CASSSGQGAPYEQYF,.,TRBJ2-7,TRBV7-3,TRBD1
TGTGCCAGCAGAAGGGAGGGCTCCTACGAGCAGTACTTC,CASRREGSYEQYF,.,TRBJ2-7,TRBV25-1,TRBD2
TGTGCCAGCAGCTTGGGCGCGTTCTACGAGCAGTACTTC,CASSLGAFYEQYF,few,TRBJ2-7,TRBV7-8,.
TGTGCCAGCAGCTTATCTTTTAAAATCGGGGGCTACACCTTC,CASSLSFKIGGYTF,once,TRBJ1-2,TRBV7-9,.
TGCAGCGTTGAAGATAATGCGGGGGCCGCCGTGTGGGGCACTGAAGCTTTCTTT,CSVEDNAGAAVWGTEAFF,.,TRBJ1-1,TRBV29-1,.
TGTGCCAGCAGCCTACTGGCAGGGAATGAGCAGTTCTTC,CASSLLAGNEQFF,.,TRBJ2-1,TRBV14,.
TGTGCCAGCAGCTCCGACAGGGGGCGTCTCGAGCAGTACTTC,CASSSDRGRLEQYF,.,TRBJ2-7,TRBV3-1/TRBV3-2,TRBD1
TGTGCCAGCAGCCAAGAGATTGGGGGCTGGGGTGAAAAACTGTTTTTT,CASSQEIGGWGEKLFF,.,TRBJ1-4,TRBV14,.
TGTGCCAGCAGCGTAGGGACTAGCGCCGGCGGGGAGCTGTTTTTT,CASSVGTSAGGELFF,.,TRBJ2-2,TRBV27,TRBD2
TGTGCCAGCAGCCGAGGACAGGGGTACGAGCAGTACTTC,CASSRGQGYEQYF,.,TRBJ2-7,TRBV5-6,TRBD1
TGTGCCAGCAGCTTTCTTCCACTTGGACGGGGGGACTACGAGCAGTACTTC,CASSFLPLGRGDYEQYF,.,TRBJ2-7,TRBV7-2,TRBD2
TGTGCCATCAGTTCAAGGGACAAGAACACTGAAGCTTTCTTT,CAISSRDKNTEAFF,.,TRBJ1-1,TRBV10-3,.
TGCGCCAGCAGCTACCTACAGAGAACGAACACCGGGGAGCTGTTTTTT,CASSYLQRTNTGELFF,.,TRBJ2-2,TRBV5-1,.
TGTGCCAGCAGCTTGCCACAGGGGGCGAGGTCCCTTGCGGGAGGCTACACCTTC,CASSLPQGARSLAGGYTF,.,TRBJ1-2,TRBV11-2,TRBD1
TGTGCCAGCAGGGCCACAGGGGCGGATGGCTACACCTTC,CASRATGADGYTF,.,TRBJ1-2,TRBV25-1,TRBD1
TGTGCCAGCAGCCTTAACTACGAGCAGTACTTC,CASSLNYEQYF,.,TRBJ2-7,TRBV28,.
TGTGCCAGCAGTTTTGGCACCGACTATGAAAAACTGTTTTTT,CASSFGTDYEKLFF,.,TRBJ1-4,TRBV28,.
TGTGCCAGCAGCTTGCAGGTGACGTACGAGCAGTACTTC,CASSLQVTYEQYF,.,TRBJ2-7,TRBV5-8,.
TGTGCCAGCCAAAGGGGAAACTCTGGAAACACCATATATTTT,CASQRGNSGNTIYF,.,TRBJ1-3,TRBV3-1/TRBV3-2,.
TGCGCCAGCAGCCCGGGACAGAAGGTCGGCGGCTACACCTTC,CASSPGQKVGGYTF,.,TRBJ1-2,TRBV5-1,TRBD1
TGTGCCAGCAGGGTCCAAACTAGCGGGCCTTACAATGAGCAGTTCTTC,CASRVQTSGPYNEQFF,.,TRBJ2-1,TRBV2,TRBD2
TGTGCCAGCAGCGTAAAAGCGGGGGGGGTCACAGATACGCAGTATTTT,CASSVKAGGVTDTQYF,.,TRBJ2-3,TRBV11-2,TRBD2
TGTGCTAGTCAATCAACTGAAGCTTTCTTT,CASQSTEAFF,.,TRBJ1-1,TRBV12-5,.
TGTGCCAGCTCACCACGCGACACTTCTTTGATTGAAAAACTGTTTTTT,CASSPRDTSLIEKLFF,.,TRBJ1-4,TRBV18,.
TGTGCCAGTAGGGACAGGGTTGGGGCGGATACGCAGTATTTT,CASRDRVGADTQYF,.,TRBJ2-3,TRBV19,TRBD1
TGTGCCAGCAGCCCATGGTCGGACACTATAACGACCGGGGAGCTGTTTTTT,CASSPWSDTITTGELFF,.,TRBJ2-2,TRBV3-1/TRBV3-2,.
TGTGCCAGCAAGGGACAGCAGAATCAGCCCCAGCATTTT,CASKGQQNQPQHF,.,TRBJ1-5,TRBV28,TRBD1
TGTGCCAGCAGTTACGACAACGGGATAGAAGAGACCCAGTACTTC,CASSYDNGIEETQYF,.,TRBJ2-5,TRBV6-5,.
TGTGCCAGCAGCCCCAGCATTGGCGGGACAGGTCTACACGAGCAGTACTTC,CASSPSIGGTGLHEQYF,.,TRBJ2-7,TRBV11-2,TRBD1
TGTGCCAGCAGCTTCAGGGATTTCGGCACCGGGGAGCTGTTTTTT,CASSFRDFGTGELFF,.,TRBJ2-2,TRBV7-8,.